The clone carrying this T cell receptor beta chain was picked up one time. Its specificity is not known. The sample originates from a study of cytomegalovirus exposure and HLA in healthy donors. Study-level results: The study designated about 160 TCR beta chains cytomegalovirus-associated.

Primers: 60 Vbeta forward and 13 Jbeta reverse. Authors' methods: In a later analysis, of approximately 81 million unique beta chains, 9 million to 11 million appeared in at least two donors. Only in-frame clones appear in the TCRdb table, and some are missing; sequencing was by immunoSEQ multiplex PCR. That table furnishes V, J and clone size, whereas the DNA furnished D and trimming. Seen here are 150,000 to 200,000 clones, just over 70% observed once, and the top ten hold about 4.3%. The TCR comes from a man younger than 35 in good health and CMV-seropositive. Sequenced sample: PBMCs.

The CDR3 region has the DNA TGTGCCAGCAGTTCGACTAGCGGGGGAACAGATACGCAGTATTTT. Translation: CASSSTSGGTDTQYF. The chain couples TRBV6-6 to TRBJ2-3, with 12 bases fitting TRBD2. Germline assignment: CDR1 MNHNY and CDR2 SVGAGI (reference sequence). The J segment lost 3 bases and the V segment lost 4 bases, leaving 2 bases of the junction unmatched. The CDR3 totals 15 residues.